A single sample is the source of the 14 T cell receptor beta chains below, sequenced in a study of cytomegalovirus exposure and HLA in healthy donors. The PCR contained 60 Vbeta and 13 Jbeta primers. This table comes from immunoSEQ multiplex PCR, and its TCRdb copy is limited to in-frame clones, with some not included. Of about 130,000 clones in the sample, about 83% were seen once. Sample: PBMCs. The receptor source for this set is a middle-aged woman in good health and CMV-seropositive.

The V call is TRBV5-8, the J call TRBJ2-7; D gene unclear. The germline CDR1 and CDR2 sequences are SGHTS and YDEGEE. This CDR3 has 13 residues. V lost 4 bases, J lost 0 bases, and 8 bases lay in between. The CDR3 region has the DNA TGTGCCAGCAGCCACTTGAGCTCCTACGAGCAGTACTTC. This encodes CASSHLSSYEQYF.

The DNA for the CDR3 is TGTGCCAGCAGCTTTGGTAGCGGAGTAACCGGGGAGCTGTTTTTT. Translating it yields CASSFGSGVTGELFF. J is TRBJ2-2 and V is TRBV7-3; weak D call: TRBD2 (6 bases). Trimming removed 3 bases from V and 5 bases from J, with 13 bases in between. Looked up from germline, CDR1 is SGHTA and CDR2 is FQGTGA. There are 15 residues in the CDR3. The complete variable domain, with remaining parts taken from reference TRBV7-3 and TRBJ2-2, reads GAGVSQTPSNKVTEKGKYVELRCDPISGHTALYWYRQSLGQGPEFLIYFQGTGAADDSGLPNDRFFAVRPEGSVSTLKIQRTERGDSAVYLCASSFGSGVTGELFFGEGSRLTVL.

This chain links TRBV5-6 with TRBJ2-5, with TRBD1 identical over 8 bases. The DNA end lines up better with TRBJ2-7; the J call may be wrong. The CDR3 covers 13 residues. Germline values: CDR1 SGHDT, CDR2 YYEEEE. CDR3 nucleotides: TGTGCCAGCAGCTGGACAGGGACCCACGAGCAGTACTTC. Its translation: CASSWTGTHEQYF.

The chain links TRBV6-1 to TRBJ2-7; TRBD1 aligns across 8 bases. Germline loops: CDR1 MNHNS, CDR2 SASEGT. This CDR3 contains 15 residues. The J segment lost 0 bases and the V segment lost 5 bases, leaving 6 bases of the junction unmatched. The CDR3 DNA follows: TGTGCCAGCAGTACCAAGACAGGGGCCTCCTACGAGCAGTACTTC. This sequence encodes CASSTKTGASYEQYF.

V usage is TRBV9 and J usage is TRBJ1-3, with D possibly TRBD1 on 6 matching bases. The germline V and J ends were trimmed by 2 bases and 0 bases, with 18 bases remaining between them. Germline V gene data show CDR1 as SGDLS and CDR2 as YYNGEE. The CDR3 sequence is 18 residues long. The CDR3: CASSVASDSFTSGNTIYF. The DNA of the CDR3 is TGTGCCAGCAGCGTGGCTTCGGACAGCTTCACCTCTGGAAACACCATATATTTT. Looking up the rest from reference TRBV9 and TRBJ1-3 gives the full variable domain: DSGVTQTPKHLITATGQRVTLRCSPRSGDLSVYWYQQSLDQGLQFLIQYYNGEERAKGNILERFSAQQFPDLHSELNLSSLELGDSALYFCASSVASDSFTSGNTIYFGEGSWLTVV.

This clone showed up just once. The chain carries TRBV7-9 and TRBJ2-7; 7 bases are a match to TRBD1. Per the germline V gene, CDR1 is SEHNR and CDR2 is FQNEAQ (reference sequence). After removal of 5 bases from V and 4 bases from J, the junction contained 17 bases not matched to a gene. The CDR3 runs 17 residues. The CDR3 protein is CASSLGRGAGGLYEQYF. The CDR3 DNA reads TGTGCCAGCAGCCTAGGCCGAGGGGCAGGGGGTCTGTACGAGCAGTACTTC.

V and J are TRBV5-8 and TRBJ2-5, with 7 bases fitting TRBD1. This CDR3 has 11 amino acids. The V gene end was trimmed by 4 bases and the J gene end by 13 bases; junction bases not matched to a gene: 7. The germline V gene encodes CDR1 SGHTS and CDR2 YDEGEE. CDR3 protein: CASSPGQALYF. The CDR3 DNA sequence: TGTGCCAGCAGCCCCGGACAGGCACTGTACTTC. The complete variable domain, with remaining parts taken from reference TRBV5-8 and TRBJ2-5, reads EAGVTQSPTHLIKTRGQQATLRCSPISGHTSVYWYQQALGLGLQFLLWYDEGEERNRGNFPPRFSGRQFPNYSSELNVNALELEDSALYLCASSPGQALYFGPGTRLLVL.

Notes on this clone: Other DNA sequences in this specimen translate into the identical CDR3. CDR3 loop: CASSLIGGRSYNEQFF. CDR3 bases: TGCGCCAGCAGCTTAATCGGCGGCCGCTCCTACAATGAGCAGTTCTTC. V and J are TRBV5-1 and TRBJ2-1, with D hard to call. The CDR3 covers 16 residues. V gave up 2 bases and J gave up 0 bases, with 12 bases separating them. Germline CDR1 reads SGHRS; CDR2 reads YFSETQ.

The chain carries TRBV9 and TRBJ2-7; D is perhaps TRBD2 (6 bases). This CDR3 region has 15 residues. Trimming pared 0 bases from V and 4 bases from J, leaving 14 bases between. The germline V gene encodes CDR1 SGDLS and CDR2 YYNGEE. The CDR3 reads CASSVESGVGYEQYF. The CDR3 nucleotides are TGTGCCAGCAGCGTAGAATCGGGGGTAGGGTACGAGCAGTACTTC.

The chain employs TRBV30 and TRBJ2-1, with 9 bases lining up with TRBD2. Germline-derived CDR1 and CDR2 are GTSNPN and SVGIG (reference sequence). CDR3 length: 14 residues. The V and J ends lost 0 bases and 8 bases, in that order; junction bases with no gene match: 5. The CDR3 bases are TGTGCCTGGAGTGTACTAGCGGGTTGGGATGAGCAGTTCTTC. It encodes CAWSVLAGWDEQFF.

The V gene is TRBV6-5, the J gene TRBJ1-2; D uncertain. Germline loops: CDR1 MNHEY, CDR2 SVGAGI. The ends were cut back, 0 bases at V and 2 bases at J, with 10 bases in the middle. This CDR3 has 15 residues. As DNA, the CDR3 is TGTGCCAGCAGTTACTCGGCCAGAAACAACTATGGCTACACCTTC. Residues: CASSYSARNNYGYTF.

This chain links TRBV5-6 with TRBJ2-7; D is unclear. Germline loops: CDR1 SGHDT, CDR2 YYEEEE. V was pared by 5 bases and J by 1 base, with 16 bases between. This CDR3 has 15 amino acids. This chain's CDR3 is CASRPRSWYSYEQYF. In nucleotides, the CDR3 is TGTGCCAGCAGACCTCGGAGTTGGTATTCCTACGAGCAGTACTTC.

V is TRBV28 and J is TRBJ1-6; TRBD1 matches at 11 bases. Losses at the gene ends were 2 bases for V and 4 bases for J; bases not matched to a gene: 4. Per the germline V gene, CDR1 is MDHEN and CDR2 is SYDVKM. The CDR3 runs 17 residues. The CDR3 nucleotides read TGTGCCAGCAGTTTACGAGGGACAGGGGGTTATAATTCACCCCTCCACTTT. Amino acid sequence: CASSLRGTGGYNSPLHF.

This chain uses TRBV30 with TRBJ2-7; 8 bases are shared with TRBD2. The germline V gene encodes CDR1 GTSNPN and CDR2 SVGIG (reference sequence). This CDR3 spans 15 amino acids. J gave up 2 bases and V 4 bases, and 10 bases lay outside the gene matches. CDR3 amino acids: CAWTRLGGLAYEQYF. The CDR3 bases are TGTGCCTGGACAAGATTGGGGGGACTAGCCTACGAGCAGTACTTC.